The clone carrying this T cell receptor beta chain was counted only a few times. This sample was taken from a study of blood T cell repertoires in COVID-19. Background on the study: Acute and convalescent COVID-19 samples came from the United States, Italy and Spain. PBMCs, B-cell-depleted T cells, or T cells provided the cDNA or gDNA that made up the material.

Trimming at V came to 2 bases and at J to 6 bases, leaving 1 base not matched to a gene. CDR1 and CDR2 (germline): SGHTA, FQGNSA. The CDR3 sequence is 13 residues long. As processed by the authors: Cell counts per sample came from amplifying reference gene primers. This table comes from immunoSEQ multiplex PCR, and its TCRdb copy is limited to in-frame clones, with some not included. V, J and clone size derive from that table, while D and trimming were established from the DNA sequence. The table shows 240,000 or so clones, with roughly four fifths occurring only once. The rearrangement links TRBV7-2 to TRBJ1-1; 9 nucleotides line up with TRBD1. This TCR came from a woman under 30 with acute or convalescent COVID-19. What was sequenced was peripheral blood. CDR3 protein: CASSLTGGAEAFF. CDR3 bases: TGTGCCAGCAGCTTAACAGGGGGCGCTGAAGCTTTCTTT.